This TCR beta chain is drawn from a study of blood T cells in healthy people across ages. Study-wide results and limits: No one knew whether donors had CMV, which possibly confounded expanded clonotype changes.

Total RNA, at least 5.5 micrograms per sample, was extracted from PBMCs. A second roughly 6 to 12 cycle PCR used barcoded and J-beta primers. TCRdb redid the calling of the 5' RACE reads with MiXCR, one entry per CDR3 protein. This sample has some 1.8 million distinct CDR3 sequences, with around 40% found just once. The J segment lost 5 bases and the V segment lost 3 bases, leaving 5 bases of the junction unmatched. Germline CDR1 is SGHRS and CDR2 is YFSETQ. This CDR3 region has 15 residues. As for this clonotype: What it binds is unknown.

The sequenced sample consisted of blood. This sequence was found in a human donor in good health. The chain recombines TRBV5-1 with TRBJ1-4, with TRBD1 identical over 9 bases. DNA for the CDR3: TGCGCCAGCAGCTGGGGACAGGGCGGGAATGAAAAACTGTTTTTT. It specifies CASSWGQGGNEKLFF.